A single sample is the source of the 8 T cell receptor beta chains below, sequenced in a study of blood T cells in healthy people across ages. The use of a sample-barcoded 5' primer and a J-beta primer mix characterized a second PCR of roughly 6 to 11 cycles. TCRdb itself ran the 5' RACE reads through MiXCR, one entry per CDR3 protein. The repertoire holds some 710,000 distinct CDR3 sequences, with 46% as singletons. The specimen was blood. The receptors derive from an older man in good health.

The V gene is TRBV6-2 or TRBV6-3, the J gene TRBJ2-4, with D unresolved. The CDR3 totals 15 residues. Per germline, CDR1 MNHEY and CDR2 SVGEGT. V lost 6 bases and J 9 bases, leaving 21 bases between the germline ends. The CDR3 DNA sequence: TGTGCCAGCAGAAACACCCTGGGGTCGTGGGGCATTCAGTACTTC. Its translation: CASRNTLGSWGIQYF.

This chain connects TRBV4-3 to TRBJ2-1; 12 bases fit TRBD2. The CDR3 runs to 18 residues. The ends lost 2 bases at V and 1 base at J; junction bases unmatched: 6. Germline V gene data show CDR1 as LGHNA and CDR2 as YSLEER. CDR3 sequence: CASSQRFGTSGSYNEQFF. Written as DNA, the CDR3 is TGCGCCAGCAGCCAACGATTCGGGACTAGCGGGTCCTACAATGAGCAGTTCTTC.

The table lists this clonotype with many counts. This chain links TRBV5-1 with TRBJ2-5; 9 nucleotides match TRBD1. Germline V gene data show CDR1 as SGHRS and CDR2 as YFSETQ. The CDR3 has 13 residues. V was pared by 4 bases and J by 5 bases, with 3 bases of the junction left unmatched. The CDR3 here is CASSVGTGETQYF. DNA for the CDR3: TGCGCCAGCAGCGTCGGGACAGGGGAGACCCAGTACTTC.

The rearrangement links TRBV24-1 to TRBJ2-5, with 8 nucleotides matching TRBD1. This CDR3 is 15 amino acids long. Per germline, CDR1 KGHDR and CDR2 SFDVKD. The V gene end was trimmed by 3 bases and the J gene end by 11 bases; junction bases not matched to a gene: 13. The CDR3 sequence: CATSDPGQGYNEQYF. In nucleotides, the CDR3 is TGTGCCACCAGTGATCCAGGACAGGGCTACAATGAGCAGTACTTC.

About this clonotype itself: A junction end diverges from the germline sequence, so it may reflect a read error. The chain recombines TRBV10-3 with TRBJ1-2; D gene unclear. The CDR3 sequence is 14 residues long. Germline CDR1 is ENHRY and CDR2 is SYGVKD. CDR3 DNA: TGTGCCATCACCGGGATAGCTTTTAACTGTGGCTACACCTTC. Its protein product is CAITGIAFNCGYTF.

Concerning this clonotype itself: Compared with germline, one end of the junction differs, possibly owing to a read error. The V and J genes are TRBV20-1 and TRBJ2-3; D might be TRBD1 or TRBD2, each matching 6 bases. There are 15 residues in the CDR3. CDR1 DFQATT and CDR2 SNEGSKA come from the germline V gene (reference sequence). CDR3 DNA: TGCGGTGCTGAAGAGGGGGGCGGTAACACAGATACGCAGTATTTT. It translates to CGAEEGGGNTDTQYF.

The chain links TRBV20-1 to TRBJ1-4; 8 bases are shared with TRBD1. The J segment lost 5 bases and the V segment lost 4 bases, leaving 3 bases of the junction unmatched. The germline V gene encodes CDR1 DFQATT and CDR2 SNEGSKA (reference sequence). The CDR3 is made up of 13 amino acids. DNA for the CDR3: TGCAGTGCTAAGGACAGGGTAAATGAAAAACTGTTTTTT. Translating it yields CSAKDRVNEKLFF.

The chain joins TRBV20-1 to TRBJ2-1, with 8 nucleotides matching TRBD2. This CDR3 is built from 15 residues. The V segment lost 5 bases and the J segment 4 bases; nucleotides outside the gene matches: 10. Germline V lookup: CDR1 DFQATT, CDR2 SNEGSKA (reference sequence). The CDR3 loop reads CSAPELAAQYNEQFF. The CDR3 region has the DNA TGCAGTGCTCCAGAACTAGCGGCTCAATACAATGAGCAGTTCTTC.